The sequence of this T cell receptor (beta chain) was determined in a study of T cells in Graves' hyperthyroidism and ophthalmopathy. Study-wide context: Peripheral blood draws took place at initial diagnosis, ahead of any treatment.

RNA transcripts served as the template for amplifying TCR beta CDR3 regions. Researchers ran a first-round RT-PCR on the TCR CDR3 using the HTBI primer set. TCRdb reanalysed the multiplex PCR reads using MiXCR and keeps one entry per CDR3 protein. The sample comprises some 350,000 distinct CDR3 sequences, 25% of which are singletons, and about 73% rests with the top ten. Over 18 months, lack of ophthalmopathy progression marked Graves' hyperthyroidism as stable. Each 10 ml fresh peripheral blood draw supplied the PBMCs. J gave up 3 bases and V 3 bases, and 7 bases lay outside the gene matches. The CDR3 is 14 amino acids. Germline CDR1 and CDR2: GTSNPN and SVGIG (reference sequence).

The sequenced sample was blood. The chain carries TRBV30 and TRBJ1-2, with 7 positions matching TRBD1. The TCR originated in a man between 45 and 60 years old with Graves' hyperthyroidism. The CDR3 region has the DNA TGTGCCTGGAGCACTCGACAGGGCGACTATGGCTACACCTTC. Its protein product is CAWSTRQGDYGYTF.